This T cell receptor beta chain appears in the sequencing data of a study of T cells in Graves' hyperthyroidism and ophthalmopathy. This clonotype was seen many times. Authors of the study amplified TCR beta CDR3 regions from RNA transcripts. An initial round of RT-PCR targeting the TCR CDR3 relied on the HTBI primer set. TCRdb reprocessed the multiplex PCR reads via MiXCR and lists one record per CDR3 protein. The sample holds about 840,000 distinct CDR3 sequences, 35% to 45% seen once. Trimming pared 7 bases from V and 8 bases from J, leaving 15 bases between. The germline CDR1 and CDR2 sequences are SQVTM and ANQGSEA. The length of the CDR3 is 13 residues.

The sequenced sample consisted of blood. The chain joins TRBV29-1 to TRBJ1-6, with D tentatively TRBD1 (5 bases). This clonotype originated in a man aged 18 to 30 with Graves' hyperthyroidism. The CDR3 DNA sequence: TGCAGCGCTGCAGACAGTCTCGATTCACCCCTCCACTTT. This translates into CSAADSLDSPLHF.